This TCR beta chain originates from a study of cytomegalovirus exposure and HLA in healthy donors. Whole-study findings and limits: There were approximately 150 TCR beta chains listed as cytomegalovirus-associated. The study found most TCR sequences rare, yet found some public TCRs in many donors.

Germline-derived CDR1 and CDR2 are MDHEN and SYDVKM. With 4 bases removed from V and 7 bases from J, the gap between germline ends came to 13 bases. There are 14 residues in the CDR3. This clone showed up just a few times. Antigen: not known. Generated by immunoSEQ multiplex PCR, the TCRdb table keeps only in-frame clones and is missing some. The data contain about 130,000 clones, approximately 91% of them singletons. The chain has TRBV28 and TRBJ1-4; D might be TRBD1 (6 bases). The sample was PBMCs. This TCR came from a man aged 25-40 years in good health and CMV-seronegative. This CDR3 reads CASSSAGVVEKLFF. CDR3 bases: TGTGCCAGCAGTTCAGCAGGGGTGGTTGAAAAACTGTTTTTT.